Listed here are 14 T cell receptor beta chains from one sample, sequenced in a study of shared clonotypes between healthy human individuals (dated by TCRdb to the early 2020s). Receptor libraries were prepared by the immunoSEQ multiplex PCR assay. Held by TCRdb, this immuneACCESS table contains in-frame sequences only and omits some clones. Under half of the omission traces to an unresolved V gene where checked; the cause of the rest is unknown. The sample table holds fewer than 650,000 clones, of which around 81% were seen once. Together, the top ten hold more than 10% of the sample. Sequencing was carried out using PBMCs. The receptors here all came from a woman in her thirties or forties in good health. Some clones in this sample may be carry-over from other donors' samples.

CDR3: CASSLLRALRETQYF. For the CDR3, the DNA is TGTGCCAGCAGCTTATTGCGGGCCCTCCGGGAGACCCAGTACTTC. The chain carries TRBV7-2 and TRBJ2-5, with TRBD2 as a possible D gene (5 bases). Trimming pared 2 bases from V and 5 bases from J, leaving 15 bases between. CDR3 length: 15 amino acids. Germline assignment: CDR1 SGHTA and CDR2 FQGNSA.

V and J are TRBV19 and TRBJ1-3; a weak D match, TRBD1 (5 bases). Germline loops: CDR1 LNHDA, CDR2 SQIVND (reference sequence). This CDR3 has 16 residues. Deletions cut 2 bases from V and 0 bases from J, with 11 bases between. The CDR3: CASSIPGRNSGNTIYF. In DNA, the CDR3 is TGTGCCAGTAGTATACCGGGACGCAACTCTGGAAACACCATATATTTT.

V is TRBV5-4 and J is TRBJ2-6, with D maybe TRBD2 (5 bases). The germline gives CDR1 SGHNT, CDR2 YYREEE (reference sequence). V was pared by 3 bases and J by 2 bases, with 9 bases between. The CDR3 sequence is 15 residues long. The DNA for the CDR3 is TGTGCCAGCAGCTCCCCCGGGGCTGGGGCCAACGTCCTGACTTTC. This sequence encodes CASSSPGAGANVLTF.

The chain recombines TRBV18 with TRBJ2-7; D possibly matches TRBD1 or TRBD2 (5 bases each). Germline assignment: CDR1 KGHSH and CDR2 LQKENI. V was trimmed by 3 bases and J by 0 bases, leaving 18 bases between them. The CDR3 runs 17 residues. CDR3: CASSPSGGGSRSYEQYF. CDR3 nucleotides: TGTGCCAGCTCACCCTCGGGTGGGGGATCCCGCTCCTACGAGCAGTACTTC.

The J gene is TRBJ2-5, the V gene TRBV7-9; D might be TRBD2 (5 bases). CDR3 size: 14 residues. Between the trimmed V and J ends, which lost 1 base and 1 base, there was a span of 7 bases. In germline, CDR1 is SEHNR, CDR2 FQNEAQ (reference sequence). The CDR3 loop reads CASSLGRAQETQYF. The CDR3 DNA reads as TGTGCCAGCAGCTTAGGGCGGGCCCAAGAGACCCAGTACTTC.

This clone appeared many times. The sample contains more than one DNA sequence encoding this CDR3. The V call is TRBV29-1, the J call TRBJ2-7; D is undetermined. Trimming cost V 4 bases and J 4 bases, with 14 bases left between them. CDR3 length equals 13 residues. Per germline, CDR1 SQVTM and CDR2 ANQGSEA. This chain's CDR3 is CSVGMAATYEQYF. The DNA for the CDR3 is TGCAGCGTTGGCATGGCGGCCACTTACGAGCAGTACTTC.

The V gene is TRBV2, the J gene TRBJ2-3; D might be TRBD1 (6 bases). The V gene lost 7 bases and the J gene lost 5 bases, with 10 bases spanning the gap. The CDR3 runs to 12 residues. Germline-derived CDR1 and CDR2 are SNHLY and FYNNEI. CDR3 coding DNA: TGTGCCAGCAACAGGGTACAAGATACGCAGTATTTT. Residues: CASNRVQDTQYF.

This sequence joins TRBV19 and TRBJ2-1; 10 bases agree with TRBD2. V shed 4 bases, J shed 3 bases, and the junction held 6 bases outside the gene matches. In germline, CDR1 is LNHDA, CDR2 SQIVND (reference sequence). There are 16 residues in the CDR3. Here the CDR3 DNA reads TGTGCCAGTAGTACTGGGACTAGCGTCTACTACAATGAGCAGTTCTTC. As protein: CASSTGTSVYYNEQFF.

This chain uses TRBV19 with TRBJ1-2; 8 nucleotides agree with TRBD1. V was clipped by 5 bases and J by 8 bases; unmatched bases: 7. The CDR3 loop spans 13 amino acids. The germline CDR1 and CDR2 sequences are LNHDA and SQIVND (reference sequence). The CDR3, as DNA: TGTGCCAGTAGTGCAAGACAGGGGACGGGCTACACCTTC. This encodes CASSARQGTGYTF.

V usage is TRBV7-2 and J usage is TRBJ2-5, with D possibly TRBD1 on 6 matching bases. Germline V gene data show CDR1 as SGHTA and CDR2 as FQGNSA. The CDR3 covers 16 residues. Trimming removed 0 bases at V and 0 bases at J, with 11 bases between. The CDR3 region has the DNA TGTGCCAGCAGCTTAGCCGGGACACTCTACCAAGAGACCCAGTACTTC. This encodes CASSLAGTLYQETQYF.

The chain is built from TRBV5-5 and TRBJ2-7, with 8 bases that match TRBD1. This CDR3 has 14 residues. Losses at the gene ends were 2 bases for V and 2 bases for J; bases not matched to a gene: 3. Germline loops: CDR1 SGHKS, CDR2 YYEKEE (reference sequence). CDR3 sequence reads: CASSFSQGAYEQYF. In DNA form, the CDR3 reads TGTGCCAGCAGCTTCTCACAGGGGGCCTACGAGCAGTACTTC.

V gene TRBV4-3 combines with J gene TRBJ2-1; unclear D gene. Germline V gene sequence: CDR1 LGHNA, CDR2 YSLEER. The CDR3 loop spans 15 amino acids. V lost 4 bases, J lost 0 bases, and 10 bases lay in between. The CDR3 loop is CASSLDPSSYNEQFF. The CDR3 bases are TGCGCCAGCAGCCTGGACCCCAGCTCCTACAATGAGCAGTTCTTC.

The CDR3, as DNA: TGCGCCAGCAGCTTGGGCGAACAGAGCGATACGCAGTATTTT. Amino acids: CASSLGEQSDTQYF. V is TRBV5-1 and J is TRBJ2-3, with D unclear. Germline lookup yields CDR1 SGHRS and CDR2 YFSETQ. The CDR3 consists of 14 residues. V was clipped by 0 bases and J by 6 bases, with 11 bases between them.

This rearrangement joins TRBV7-2 to TRBJ2-6; no firm D call. Germline V CDR1 and CDR2: SGHTA, FQGNSA. V was shortened by 7 bases and J by 1 base, with 11 bases between the two germline ends. The CDR3 length is 15 residues. This CDR3 reads CASTLEPSGANVLTF. The CDR3 nucleotides are TGTGCCAGCACCCTAGAACCTTCTGGGGCCAACGTCCTGACTTTC.